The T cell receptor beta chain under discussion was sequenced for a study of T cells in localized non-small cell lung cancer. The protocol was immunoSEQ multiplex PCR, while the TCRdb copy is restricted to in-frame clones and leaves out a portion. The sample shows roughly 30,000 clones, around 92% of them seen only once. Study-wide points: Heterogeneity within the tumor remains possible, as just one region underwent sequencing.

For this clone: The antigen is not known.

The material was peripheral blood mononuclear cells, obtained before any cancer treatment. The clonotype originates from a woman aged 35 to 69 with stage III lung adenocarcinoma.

The CDR3: CASSPLWGRDGELFF. CDR3 coding DNA: TGTGCCAGCAGCCCCCTCTGGGGGCGGGACGGGGAGCTGTTTTTT. The rearrangement uses TRBV7-2 and TRBJ2-2; D may match TRBD1 or TRBD2 (6 bases each). CDR1 is SGHTA and CDR2 is FQGNSA in the germline V gene. The CDR3 spans 15 residues. Trimming left V 5 bases short and J 7 bases short, with 17 bases between.